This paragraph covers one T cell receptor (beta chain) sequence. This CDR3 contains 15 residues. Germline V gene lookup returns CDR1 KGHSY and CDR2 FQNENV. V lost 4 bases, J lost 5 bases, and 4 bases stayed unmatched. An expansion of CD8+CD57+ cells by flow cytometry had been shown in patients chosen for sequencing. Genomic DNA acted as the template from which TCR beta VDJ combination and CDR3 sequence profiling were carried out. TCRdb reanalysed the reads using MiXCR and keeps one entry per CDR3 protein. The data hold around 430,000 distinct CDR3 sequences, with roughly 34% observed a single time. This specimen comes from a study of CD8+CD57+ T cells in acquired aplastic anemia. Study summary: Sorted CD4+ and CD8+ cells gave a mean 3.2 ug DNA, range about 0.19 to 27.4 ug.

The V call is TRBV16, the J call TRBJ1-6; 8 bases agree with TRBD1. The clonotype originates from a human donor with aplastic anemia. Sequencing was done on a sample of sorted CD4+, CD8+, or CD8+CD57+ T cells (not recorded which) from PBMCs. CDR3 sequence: CASSPPDRDNSPLHF. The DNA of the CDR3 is TGTGCCAGCAGCCCACCGGACAGGGATAATTCACCCCTCCACTTT.